One sample yielded the 31 T cell receptor beta chains listed below, sequenced in a study of T cell responses to AZD1222 COVID-19 vaccine. Repertoires were generated with immunoSEQ multiplex PCR, while TCRdb's copy carries only in-frame clones and drops some. The profile covers 150,000 to 200,000 clones, with 80% to 95% appearing a single time and 2% to 2.5% taken by the ten largest. The source material was peripheral blood, sampled on day 0 of AZD1222 vaccination. Receptors were obtained from an adult in good health.

The chain carries TRBV18 and TRBJ1-3; D unresolved. Trimming cost V 0 bases and J 0 bases, with 18 bases left between them. From germline, CDR1 is KGHSH and CDR2 LQKENI. This CDR3 comprises 19 residues. The CDR3 reads CASSPPIWLTFSSGNTIYF. As DNA, the CDR3 is TGTGCCAGCTCACCACCGATCTGGCTAACGTTTTCCTCTGGAAACACCATATATTTT.

The V call is TRBV6-5, the J call TRBJ1-1; 7 bases fit TRBD1. The CDR3 extends over 14 amino acids. Germline CDR1 MNHEY, CDR2 SVGAGI. The trim removed 5 bases at V and 1 base at J, leaving 4 bases unmatched. The CDR3 nucleotides read TGTGCCAGCAGTACAGGGGAGTGGAACACTGAAGCTTTCTTT. It yields the protein CASSTGEWNTEAFF.

The rearrangement links TRBV5-1 to TRBJ1-1, with 7 bases aligning to TRBD1. J lost 0 bases, V lost 1 base, and 3 bases had no gene match. The CDR3 totals 15 residues. Germline values: CDR1 SGHRS, CDR2 YFSETQ. The CDR3 spells CASSLSGTVNTEAFF. CDR3 nucleotide sequence: TGCGCCAGCAGCTTGTCCGGGACAGTGAACACTGAAGCTTTCTTT.

The chain joins TRBV29-1 to TRBJ2-1; D not resolved. Trimming shortened V by 5 bases and J by 9 bases, and 11 bases separated the two germline ends. Germline CDR1 reads SQVTM; CDR2 reads ANQGSEA. The CDR3 is 11 residues long. The CDR3 DNA is TGCAGCGTTCTGGACCCGACTGAGCAGTTCTTC. Protein product: CSVLDPTEQFF.

The chain recombines TRBV10-3 with TRBJ2-7; 8 positions match TRBD1. V trimming: 6 bases; J trimming: 0 bases; junction bases outside the gene matches: 7. The germline gives CDR1 ENHRY, CDR2 SYGVKD. The CDR3 runs to 15 residues. DNA of the CDR3: TGTGCCATCAGGACAGGGGACAAAACCTCCTACGAGCAGTACTTC. Translated: CAIRTGDKTSYEQYF.

The rearrangement uses TRBV6-6 and TRBJ1-1, with TRBD1 matching 7 bases. Germline V gene sequence: CDR1 MNHNY, CDR2 SVGAGI (reference sequence). Trimming at V came to 5 bases and at J to 3 bases, leaving 6 bases not matched to a gene. The CDR3 runs 14 residues. This CDR3 reads CASSHRGGDTEAFF. The CDR3 DNA is TGTGCCAGCAGTCACAGGGGTGGGGACACTGAAGCTTTCTTT.

The genes are TRBV7-8 and TRBJ1-5; no definite D call. Trimming left V 6 bases short and J 0 bases short, with 12 bases between. Germline V CDR1 and CDR2: SGHVS, FQNEAQ. This CDR3 is built from 15 residues. The CDR3 here is CASRQGAGSNQPQHF. The CDR3 DNA reads as TGTGCCAGCAGGCAAGGTGCAGGTAGCAATCAGCCCCAGCATTTT.

This clone was recorded only once. The rearrangement links TRBV2 to TRBJ1-1; weak D call: TRBD1 (6 bases). CDR1 is SNHLY and CDR2 is FYNNEI in the germline V gene. V was trimmed by 7 bases and J by 3 bases, leaving 12 bases between them. The CDR3 is 13 amino acids. The chain's CDR3 is CASKLQGYTEAFF. CDR3 nucleotide sequence: TGTGCCAGCAAATTACAGGGATACACTGAAGCTTTCTTT.

This clone showed up just once. The rearrangement joins TRBV6-5 to TRBJ2-7, with 7 bases identical to TRBD1. CDR3 length equals 14 residues. Trimming removed 0 bases from V and 2 bases from J; junction bases left unmatched: 1. Germline values: CDR1 MNHEY, CDR2 SVGAGI. CDR3 amino acids: CASSYSQGAYEQYF. The CDR3 region has the DNA TGTGCCAGCAGTTACTCCCAGGGGGCCTACGAGCAGTACTTC.

The V and J genes are TRBV2 and TRBJ2-1; D remains ambiguous. This CDR3 is 14 amino acids long. Trimming took off 7 bases at V and 0 bases at J, with 10 bases between the two ends. The germline gives CDR1 SNHLY, CDR2 FYNNEI. This CDR3 is CASKPTHSYNEQFF. The CDR3 DNA follows: TGTGCCAGCAAACCGACCCACTCCTACAATGAGCAGTTCTTC.

This chain joins TRBV7-8 and TRBJ1-1; D possibly corresponds to TRBD1 (5 bases). V was clipped by 5 bases and J by 5 bases, with 15 bases between them. Germline assignment: CDR1 SGHVS and CDR2 FQNEAQ. This CDR3 region has 14 residues. This chain's CDR3 is CASSRQGRKTEAFF. CDR3 sequence (DNA): TGTGCCAGCAGCCGCCAGGGCAGAAAGACTGAAGCTTTCTTT. The full variable domain, its missing parts supplied by reference TRBV7-8 and TRBJ1-1, is GAGVSQSPRYKVAKRGQDVALRCDPISGHVSLFWYQQALGQGPEFLTYFQNEAQLDKSGLPSDRFFAERPEGSVSTLKIQRTQQEDSAVYLCASSRQGRKTEAFFGQGTRLTVV.

The chain joins TRBV6-6 to TRBJ1-3; no clear D. The CDR3 is made up of 13 amino acids. Germline CDR1 is MNHNY and CDR2 is SVGAGI (reference sequence). With 2 bases removed from V and 7 bases from J, the gap between germline ends came to 9 bases. The CDR3 reads CASSYSGENTIYF. CDR3 DNA: TGTGCCAGCAGTTACAGCGGCGAGAACACCATATATTTT.

This clone was seen a single time. This sequence joins TRBV4-2 and TRBJ2-7, with 8 positions matching TRBD2. J was trimmed by 0 bases and V by 4 bases; bases with no gene match: 5. Germline-derived CDR1 and CDR2 are LGHNA and YNFKEQ. This CDR3 has 15 residues. The CDR3 sequence is CASSPGGTNSYEQYF. CDR3 bases: TGTGCCAGCAGCCCGGGGGGGACCAACTCCTACGAGCAGTACTTC.

V is TRBV7-9 and J is TRBJ1-5; 8 positions match TRBD1. This CDR3 spans 16 amino acids. CDR1 and CDR2 (germline): SEHNR, FQNEAQ (reference sequence). Trimming took 1 base from V and 1 from J; bases not matched to a gene: 3. The CDR3 nucleotides read TGTGCCAGCAGCTTAGGACAGGGGTCGAGCAATCAGCCCCAGCATTTT. Translation gives CASSLGQGSSNQPQHF.

The chain carries TRBV5-1 and TRBJ2-1; D ambiguous. CDR1 is SGHRS and CDR2 is YFSETQ in the germline V gene. There are 13 residues in the CDR3. Trimming cost V 0 bases and J 2 bases, with 3 bases left between them. The CDR3: CASSLGTYNEQFF. CDR3 nucleotides: TGCGCCAGCAGCTTGGGCACCTACAATGAGCAGTTCTTC.

The chain employs TRBV28 and TRBJ1-3; D call uncertain. The CDR3 sequence is 15 residues long. V dropped 6 bases and J dropped 2 bases, with 14 bases sitting between them. The germline CDR1 and CDR2 sequences are MDHEN and SYDVKM. The CDR3 nucleotides are TGTGCCAGCAGAACTGAGCCAAGTACTGGAAACACCATATATTTT. Translating gives CASRTEPSTGNTIYF.

This clone was recorded once. This chain connects TRBV27 to TRBJ2-4, with 14 bases aligning to TRBD2. V lost 4 bases, J lost 5 bases, and 10 bases stayed unmatched. The CDR3 spans 18 residues. Germline V lookup: CDR1 MNHEY, CDR2 SMNVEV (reference sequence). The CDR3 region is CASSSTSGRATGQNIQYF. In DNA, the CDR3 is TGTGCCAGCAGTTCGACTAGCGGGAGGGCCACGGGCCAAAACATTCAGTACTTC.

This chain connects TRBV7-3 to TRBJ2-1; D not certain. The germline V gene encodes CDR1 SGHTA and CDR2 FQGTGA. V was trimmed by 5 bases and J by 10 bases, leaving 21 bases between them. This CDR3 is 15 amino acids long. CDR3 sequence: CASSEGPARLGEQFF. CDR3 coding DNA: TGTGCCAGCAGCGAAGGACCCGCCAGGCTTGGGGAGCAGTTCTTC.

The genes are TRBV5-6 and TRBJ1-3, with 7 bases fitting TRBD1. This CDR3 comprises 16 residues. Germline trimming cut 3 bases from V and 1 base from J; bases unmatched to any gene: 7. CDR1 and CDR2 from the germline V gene are SGHDT and YYEEEE. The CDR3 DNA reads as TGTGCCAGCAGCTCAACAGGGGCCCTGTCTGGAAACACCATATATTTT. This encodes CASSSTGALSGNTIYF.

The V and J genes are TRBV19 and TRBJ1-3; TRBD1 might be the D (5 bases). Trimming cost V 8 bases and J 2 bases, with 13 bases left between them. Germline CDR1 and CDR2: LNHDA and SQIVND (reference sequence). The CDR3 length is 14 residues. The chain's CDR3 is CASVSAGPGNTIYF. Written as DNA, the CDR3 is TGTGCCAGTGTTAGCGCGGGGCCTGGAAACACCATATATTTT.

The chain has TRBV19 and TRBJ1-5; TRBD1 matches at 10 bases. Looked up from germline, CDR1 is LNHDA and CDR2 is SQIVND (reference sequence). The CDR3 is made up of 19 amino acids. Trimming at V came to 3 bases and at J to 2 bases, leaving 13 bases not matched to a gene. The CDR3 region is CASSIIEGQGRRGNQPQHF. The CDR3 DNA follows: TGTGCCAGTAGTATCATTGAGGGACAGGGGAGGAGAGGCAATCAGCCCCAGCATTTT.

The rearrangement joins TRBV4-1 to TRBJ1-2, with a tentative D call TRBD1 (5 bases). Germline values: CDR1 MGHRA, CDR2 YSYEKL. Trimming removed 7 bases from V and 3 bases from J, with 18 bases in between. The CDR3 extends over 15 amino acids. DNA for the CDR3: TGCGCCAGCACCCGGGGTCATGGAGGGGACTATGGCTACACCTTC. Its protein is CASTRGHGGDYGYTF.

The chain has TRBV19 and TRBJ2-5, with D perhaps matching TRBD1 or TRBD2 (5 bases each). CDR1 and CDR2 from the germline V gene are LNHDA and SQIVND (reference sequence). This CDR3 comprises 15 residues. V lost 0 bases and J lost 3, with 11 bases in between. The CDR3 DNA reads TGTGCCAGTAGTATAGATCAGAGGGGCAAAGAGACCCAGTACTTC. Translated: CASSIDQRGKETQYF.

The chain has TRBV6-1 and TRBJ2-7; D ambiguous. This CDR3 spans 15 amino acids. Germline V gene data show CDR1 as MNHNS and CDR2 as SASEGT. The V end was cut by 0 bases, the J end by 3 bases, with 12 bases between. CDR3 DNA sequence: TGTGCCAGCAGTGAAGCTAACGGGCCAAACTACGAGCAGTACTTC. As protein: CASSEANGPNYEQYF.

This chain joins TRBV28 and TRBJ1-1, with D maybe TRBD1 (6 bases). In germline, CDR1 is MDHEN, CDR2 SYDVKM. Trimming left V 6 bases short and J 3 bases short, with 17 bases between. CDR3 size: 15 residues. CDR3 loop: CASRRPRGGDTEAFF. The CDR3 bases are TGTGCCAGCAGACGCCCCAGGGGTGGGGACACTGAAGCTTTCTTT. Using reference TRBV28 and TRBJ1-1 for the parts outside the CDR3, the full variable domain is DVKVTQSSRYLVKRTGEKVFLECVQDMDHENMFWYRQDPGLGLRLIYFSYDVKMKEKGDIPEGYSVSREKKERFSLILESASTNQTSMYLCASRRPRGGDTEAFFGQGTRLTVV.

This chain joins TRBV3-1 (or the pseudogene TRBV3-2) and TRBJ1-3; D ambiguous. CDR1 and CDR2 (germline): LGHDT, YNNKEL (reference sequence). The length of the CDR3 is 16 residues. Trimming shortened V by 4 bases and J by 3 bases, and 16 bases separated the two germline ends. CDR3 sequence reads: CASSRHQAPGGNTIYF. The DNA for the CDR3 is TGTGCCAGCAGCCGACATCAAGCCCCGGGTGGAAACACCATATATTTT.

The rearrangement uses TRBV11-2 and TRBJ2-7; D is ambiguous. This CDR3 comprises 13 residues. CDR1 SGHAT and CDR2 FQNNGV come from the germline V gene. The V and J ends lost 1 base and 3 bases respectively, with 7 bases between them. The CDR3 protein is CASSLGAIYEQYF. The CDR3 bases are TGTGCCAGCAGCTTAGGGGCCATCTACGAGCAGTACTTC.

The chain links TRBV18 to TRBJ1-5; no clear D. This CDR3 has 16 residues. Germline assignment: CDR1 KGHSH and CDR2 LQKENI. The V end was cut by 3 bases, the J end by 0 bases, with 12 bases between. CDR3 region: CASSPSIPYSNQPQHF. The DNA of the CDR3 is TGTGCCAGCTCACCCTCCATCCCGTATAGCAATCAGCCCCAGCATTTT.

A single count supports this clone. This sequence joins TRBV15 and TRBJ1-1; the D gene is possibly TRBD1 (5 bases). The CDR3 has 17 amino acids. Per germline, CDR1 LNHNV and CDR2 YYDKDF (reference sequence). Trimming stripped 5 bases from V and 0 bases from J, with 19 bases between. The CDR3 DNA reads TGTGCCACCAGCGCCCCGTTCAGGGCACTCATGAACACTGAAGCTTTCTTT. It translates to CATSAPFRALMNTEAFF.

The chain employs TRBV7-9 and TRBJ2-1; 9 positions agree with TRBD2. The CDR3 has 14 amino acids. Trimming at V came to 6 bases and at J to 6 bases, leaving 6 bases not matched to a gene. Germline CDR1 reads SEHNR; CDR2 reads FQNEAQ (reference sequence). CDR3 sequence reads: CASRISGSFNEQFF. The CDR3 nucleotides are TGTGCCAGCAGGATTAGCGGGAGCTTCAATGAGCAGTTCTTC.

This chain connects TRBV30 to TRBJ2-5; the match to TRBD1 covers 8 bases. V lost 1 base, J lost 5 bases, and 9 bases stayed unmatched. CDR1 and CDR2 (germline): GTSNPN, SVGIG (reference sequence). CDR3 length equals 15 residues. CDR3 sequence: CAWSANQGARETQYF. CDR3 DNA sequence: TGTGCCTGGAGTGCAAATCAGGGGGCCCGGGAGACCCAGTACTTC. Using reference TRBV30 and TRBJ2-5 for the parts outside the CDR3, the full variable domain is SQTIHQWPATLVQPVGSPLSLECTVEGTSNPNLYWYRQAAGRGLQLLFYSVGIGQISSEVPQNLSASRPQDRQFILSSKKLLLSDSGFYLCAWSANQGARETQYFGPGTRLLVL.